Presented here are 13 T cell receptor beta chains from one specimen sequenced in a study of identical twins. MiXCR, applied by TCRdb to the 5' RACE reads, yields one record per CDR3 protein. The sample records roughly 490,000 distinct CDR3 sequences, roughly an eighth being singletons. A further study also used this sample, focusing on yellow fever vaccine responses in identical twins.

Sequenced sample: CD4+ T cells sorted from blood. The receptors were sampled from a woman under 30 in good health.

In this sample, this clonotype turned up a few times. The chain combines TRBV20-1 with TRBJ2-7, with D perhaps matching TRBD2 (5 bases). This CDR3 comprises 13 residues. The V and J ends lost 6 bases and 2 bases respectively, with 14 bases between them. Germline V gene lookup returns CDR1 DFQATT and CDR2 SNEGSKA (reference sequence). CDR3 region: CSAESGLAYEQYF. In DNA, the CDR3 is TGCAGTGCCGAGAGCGGCCTCGCCTACGAGCAGTACTTC.

This clonotype was picked up a small number of times. The chain recombines TRBV7-3 with TRBJ2-1; 15 nucleotides agree with TRBD2. The germline gives CDR1 SGHTA, CDR2 FQGTGA. J lost 1 base, V lost 1 base, and 5 bases had no gene match. The CDR3 consists of 19 residues. The CDR3 DNA is TGTGCCAGCAGCTTAAGAGGGACTAGCGGGGGGTTTTCCTACAATGAGCAGTTCTTC. Protein product: CASSLRGTSGGFSYNEQFF. The complete variable domain, with remaining parts taken from reference TRBV7-3 and TRBJ2-1, reads GAGVSQTPSNKVTEKGKYVELRCDPISGHTALYWYRQSLGQGPEFLIYFQGTGAADDSGLPNDRFFAVRPEGSVSTLKIQRTERGDSAVYLCASSLRGTSGGFSYNEQFFGPGTRLTVL.

This clonotype showed up just a few times. This chain links TRBV15 with TRBJ2-5; D uncertain. This CDR3 comprises 15 residues. Germline CDR1 is LNHNV and CDR2 is YYDKDF (reference sequence). V was clipped by 0 bases and J by 0 bases, with 8 bases between them. For the CDR3, the DNA is TGTGCCACCAGCAGAGATCAGACGAACCAAGAGACCCAGTACTTC. Protein product: CATSRDQTNQETQYF.

Written as DNA, the CDR3 is TGCAGCGTTGATGGGACTAGCGGTGGTACTATGGCGCAGTATTTT. This encodes CSVDGTSGGTMAQYF. The chain recombines TRBV29-1 with TRBJ2-3; 11 bases are shared with TRBD2. The CDR3 is 15 residues long. The ends lost 3 bases at V and 10 bases at J; junction bases unmatched: 12. Germline values: CDR1 SQVTM, CDR2 ANQGSEA.

The chain is built from TRBV6-5 and TRBJ2-1, with TRBD2 identical over 8 bases. CDR1 MNHEY and CDR2 SVGAGI come from the germline V gene. The V segment lost 0 bases and the J segment 9 bases; nucleotides outside the gene matches: 13. This CDR3 has 17 residues. Here the CDR3 DNA reads TGTGCCAGCAGTTACTCGTTGGGACTAGGGGGTTCGAGTGAGCAGTTCTTC. Its protein product is CASSYSLGLGGSSEQFF.

This clonotype was seen only a few times. The junction departs from the called germline gene at one end, perhaps through a read error. This chain uses TRBV12-3 or TRBV12-4 with TRBJ2-7; 10 nucleotides agree with TRBD1. This CDR3 has 12 amino acids. CDR3 nucleotide sequence: TGTGCCAGCAGTTTAGGACAGGGGGCCAAGGACTTC. Translation: CASSLGQGAKDF.

This clonotype showed up just a few times. The V and J genes are TRBV28 and TRBJ2-5; D remains unclear. Deletions cut 3 bases from V and 5 bases from J, with 13 bases between. The CDR3 runs 14 residues. Looked up from germline, CDR1 is MDHEN and CDR2 is SYDVKM. The CDR3 here is CASSLWVPGETQYF. As DNA, the CDR3 is TGTGCCAGCAGTTTGTGGGTCCCTGGGGAGACCCAGTACTTC.

J is TRBJ2-1 and V is TRBV28; possibly TRBD1 for D (5 bases). V lost 5 bases, J lost 12 bases, and 11 bases lay in between. This CDR3 region has 11 residues. In germline, CDR1 is MDHEN, CDR2 SYDVKM. CDR3 amino acids: CASSNVGPQFF. As DNA, the CDR3 is TGTGCCAGCAGTAATGTGGGGCCGCAGTTCTTC.

This chain uses TRBV7-9 with TRBJ2-1, with D perhaps TRBD1 (6 bases). The CDR3 has 16 amino acids. CDR1 and CDR2 (germline): SEHNR, FQNEAQ (reference sequence). V was trimmed by 3 bases and J by 0 bases, leaving 12 bases between them. The CDR3 DNA follows: TGTGCCAGCAGCTTTGAGGGGGTCCTCTCCTACAATGAGCAGTTCTTC. Its protein product is CASSFEGVLSYNEQFF.

The rearrangement uses TRBV11-2 and TRBJ2-2; the D gene is possibly TRBD1 (5 bases). The CDR3 consists of 16 residues. Germline lookup yields CDR1 SGHAT and CDR2 FQNNGV. With 1 base removed from V and 1 base from J, the gap between germline ends came to 10 bases. The CDR3 DNA sequence: TGTGCCAGCAGCTTAGGACCCGACAGGAACACCGGGGAGCTGTTTTTT. Its protein product is CASSLGPDRNTGELFF.

This clonotype was seen repeatedly, ten times or more. The rearrangement links TRBV5-1 to TRBJ2-5; tentatively, D is TRBD1 (5 bases). Trimming left V 0 bases short and J 4 bases short, with 10 bases between. The germline V gene encodes CDR1 SGHRS and CDR2 YFSETQ. This CDR3 comprises 14 residues. This CDR3 is CASSLAGQGETQYF. The CDR3 region has the DNA TGCGCCAGCAGCTTGGCCGGACAAGGAGAGACCCAGTACTTC.

This clonotype showed up just a few times. This chain joins TRBV28 and TRBJ2-4; tentatively, D is TRBD1 or TRBD2 (6 bases each). The V gene lost 6 bases and the J gene lost 3 bases, with 21 bases spanning the gap. The germline CDR1 and CDR2 sequences are MDHEN and SYDVKM. The CDR3 is made up of 17 amino acids. This CDR3 reads CASSKGGMGNVKNIQYF. Written as DNA, the CDR3 is TGTGCCAGCAGCAAGGGGGGTATGGGGAATGTCAAAAACATTCAGTACTTC.

A few counts support this clonotype. The chain recombines TRBV20-1 with TRBJ2-7; TRBD2 might be the D (5 bases). This CDR3 comprises 13 residues. The V gene lost 7 bases and the J gene lost 0 bases, with 13 bases spanning the gap. CDR1 is DFQATT, CDR2 SNEGSKA, per germline (reference sequence). The CDR3 nucleotides read TGCAGTGTTCCATCGACTAACTCCTACGAGCAGTACTTC. Amino acid sequence: CSVPSTNSYEQYF.